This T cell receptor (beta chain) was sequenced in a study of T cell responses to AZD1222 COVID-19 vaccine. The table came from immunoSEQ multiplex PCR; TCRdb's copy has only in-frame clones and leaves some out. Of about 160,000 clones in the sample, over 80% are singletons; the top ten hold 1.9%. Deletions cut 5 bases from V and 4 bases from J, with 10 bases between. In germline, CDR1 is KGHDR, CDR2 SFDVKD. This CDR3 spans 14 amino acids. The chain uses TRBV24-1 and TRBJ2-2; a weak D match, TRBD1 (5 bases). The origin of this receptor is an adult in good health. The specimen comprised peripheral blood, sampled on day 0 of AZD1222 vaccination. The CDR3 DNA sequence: TGTGCCACCAGTGCAAGGGGCGGCACCGGGGAGCTGTTTTTT. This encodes CATSARGGTGELFF.